These T cell receptor beta chains were read from a single sample in a study of CD8 T cells in Susac syndrome. TCRdb redid the calling of the immunoSEQ multiplex PCR reads with MiXCR, one entry per CDR3 protein. Of under 250,000 distinct CDR3 sequences listed, about 95% are singletons. The source material was CD4+ T cells from PBMCs. These receptors were obtained from a human donor with Susac syndrome. The CDR3 runs from the conserved cysteine through the conserved F or W. The order of the fields is clone size, J gene, V gene, D gene, CDR3 DNA, CDR3 protein. The D gene is left open where the match is weak. The listing skips clone size in some rows; elsewhere it reads once, few, many or a size class.

>NA|TRBJ2-5|TRBV6-5|TRBD1
TGTGCCAGCAGTCCCCCGGGACAGCTTCCCCAGTACTTC
CASSPPGQLPQYF
>NA|TRBJ1-5|TRBV3-1|NA
TGTGCCAGCAGCCAACCCCAAGGGCGCAGGGAAGGCGAAAGCAATCAGCCCCAGCATTTT
CASSQPQGRREGESNQPQHF
>NA|TRBJ1-1|TRBV12-5|NA
TGTGCTAGTGGTTTGGGAACTACAGGACCTGAAGCTTTCTTT
CASGLGTTGPEAFF
>NA|TRBJ1-6|TRBV12-3/TRBV12-4|NA
TGTGCCAGCAGTTTATCGAATTCACCCCTCCACTTT
CASSLSNSPLHF
>NA|TRBJ1-2|TRBV6-1|TRBD1
TGTGCCAGCAGCCCCCTCAGCAGGGGGGATGTGGGGCATGGCTACACCTTC
CASSPLSRGDVGHGYTF
>NA|TRBJ2-7|TRBV6-2/TRBV6-3|NA
TGTGCCAGCAGTTACTCGAGAAGGGACGGTTACGAGCAGTACTTC
CASSYSRRDGYEQYF
>NA|TRBJ1-1|TRBV7-2|NA
TGTGCCAGCAGCCCCGAAGGGGGAGAGAACACTGAAGCTTTCTTT
CASSPEGGENTEAFF
>NA|TRBJ2-1|TRBV30|TRBD2
TGTGCCTGGAGGGGACTAGGTTTGGCGGTGGCAACCAATGAGCAGTTCTTC
CAWRGLGLAVATNEQFF
>NA|TRBJ2-4|TRBV9|NA
TGTGCCAGCAGCTTGTCAGGGGTCCAAAACATTCAGTACTTC
CASSLSGVQNIQYF
>NA|TRBJ2-5|TRBV4-3|NA
TGCGCCAGCAGCCAAGAGACTAATCCCTTCGAGACCCAGTACTTC
CASSQETNPFETQYF
>NA|TRBJ2-1|TRBV7-3|NA
TGTGCCAGCAGCCCGGACGGGGCCGTGGTTTTGAATGAGCAGTTCTTC
CASSPDGAVVLNEQFF
>NA|TRBJ2-7|TRBV3-1|TRBD1
TGTGCCAGCAGCTGGGGACAGGGCGGAACTTACGAGCAGTACTTC
CASSWGQGGTYEQYF
>NA|TRBJ1-1|TRBV7-8|NA
TGTGCCAGCAGCTTCCGAGCCACTGAAGCTTTCTTT
CASSFRATEAFF
>once|TRBJ1-1|TRBV3-1|NA
TGTGCCAGCAGCCAAGATCGTCGCCGGGGCACTGAAGCTTTCTTT
CASSQDRRRGTEAFF
>NA|TRBJ1-2|TRBV20-1|NA
TGCAGTGCTCCTCGAGCGGGGTTCCATGGCTACACCTTC
CSAPRAGFHGYTF
>NA|TRBJ1-2|TRBV6-2/TRBV6-3|TRBD1
TGTGCCAGCAGCCTCCCAGGGACAGGAAAAAACTATGGCTACACCTTC
CASSLPGTGKNYGYTF
>NA|TRBJ2-3|TRBV30|NA
TGTGCCTGGCGTGGGGGCACAGATACGCAGTATTTT
CAWRGGTDTQYF
>few|TRBJ1-1|TRBV2|NA
TGTGCCAGCGGGGGGGAGAACACTGAAGCTTTCTTT
CASGGENTEAFF
>NA|TRBJ1-2|TRBV12-3/TRBV12-4|NA
TGTGCCAGCACCAACCGGACGGGGAAAGGCTACACCTTC
CASTNRTGKGYTF
>few|TRBJ2-7|TRBV20-1|NA
TGCAGTGCTAGCAGGTACGAGCAGTACTTC
CSASRYEQYF
>NA|TRBJ1-5|TRBV5-6|TRBD1
TGTGCCAGCAGCCTCCGGGACAGCAATCGGCCCCAGCATTTT
CASSLRDSNRPQHF
>NA|TRBJ2-5|TRBV20-1|NA
TGCAGTGCTAGTGGAGCGAGACAAGAGACCCAGTACTTC
CSASGARQETQYF
>NA|TRBJ2-3|TRBV4-3|NA
TGCGCCAGCAGCCAAGTCCCACCCGGCCGAAGCACAGATACGCAGTATTTT
CASSQVPPGRSTDTQYF
>NA|TRBJ1-5|TRBV7-3|NA
TGTGCCAGCAGCTCCTTGGACAGTAAACGGCAGCCCCAGCATTTT
CASSSLDSKRQPQHF
>NA|TRBJ1-5|TRBV20-1|NA
TGCAGTGCTAGATGGGGGGCGGGCAATCAGCCCCAGCATTTT
CSARWGAGNQPQHF
>once|TRBJ1-4|TRBV12-3/TRBV12-4|NA
TGTGCCAGCAGTGACGGGACATGGTTTGCAACTAATGAAAAACTGTTTTTT
CASSDGTWFATNEKLFF
>NA|TRBJ2-4|TRBV28|TRBD1
TGTGCCAGCAGTGCGACAGGGACCAAAAACATTCAGTACTTC
CASSATGTKNIQYF
>NA|TRBJ1-5|TRBV12-3/TRBV12-4|NA
TGTGCCAGCGGAAAGTGGGGGAACGACAGAAATCAGCCCCAGCATTTT
CASGKWGNDRNQPQHF
>NA|TRBJ1-1|TRBV4-3|NA
TGCGCCAGCAGCCAAGCAACCGGGGGGATGAACACTGAAGCTTTCTTT
CASSQATGGMNTEAFF
>NA|TRBJ2-7|TRBV30|NA
TGTGCCTGGAGTTCTGGGGGCCTCATCTACGAGCAGTACTTC
CAWSSGGLIYEQYF
>NA|TRBJ2-3|TRBV29-1|NA
TGCAGCGTGGCTAAAACAGGGCTGAACACAGATACGCAGTATTTT
CSVAKTGLNTDTQYF
>NA|TRBJ2-3|TRBV15|NA
TGTGCCACCAGCAGAGAAATGCAGGACATACCAGATACGCAGTATTTT
CATSREMQDIPDTQYF
>NA|TRBJ1-6|TRBV5-4|TRBD1
TGTGCCAGCAGCGCCGACAGGGTACATAATTCACCCCTCCACTTT
CASSADRVHNSPLHF